This TCR beta chain appears in the sequencing data of a study of T cell changes during pregnancy in multiple sclerosis. Profiling relied on immunoSEQ multiplex PCR, and the TCRdb table lists in-frame clones only, not all of them. The table has roughly 23,000 clones, around nine tenths seen once; the top ten hold roughly 1%. The CDR3 contains 18 residues. With 0 bases removed from V and 2 bases from J, the gap between germline ends came to 19 bases. This clonotype originated in a female donor in good health, enrolled as a control in a pregnancy study. V usage is TRBV23-1 and J usage is TRBJ1-2; TRBD1 might be the D (5 bases). TRBV23-1 is designated an ORF whose function remains uncertain. The specimen was CD4+ T cells from peripheral blood mononuclear cells, collected in the second trimester of pregnancy. This CDR3 is CASSQSEGRAYGNYGYTF. As DNA, the CDR3 is TGCGCCAGCAGTCAATCGGAGGGGAGGGCCTACGGGAACTATGGCTACACCTTC.